The 28 T cell receptor beta chains presented below share a single source sample, sequenced in a study of blood T cell repertoires in COVID-19. Sequencing was performed with immunoSEQ multiplex PCR; in TCRdb, only in-frame clones are kept and a portion is missing. The table lists 200,000 to 250,000 clones, about four fifths of them singletons, with 3% to 4.5% in the top ten. Sequenced: peripheral blood. The receptors stem from a woman older than 75 with acute or convalescent COVID-19.

This chain uses TRBV5-1 with TRBJ2-1; 14 nucleotides match TRBD2. Germline loops: CDR1 SGHRS, CDR2 YFSETQ. V dropped 0 bases and J dropped 9; count of bases not matched to a gene: 5. The CDR3 loop spans 16 amino acids. In DNA, the CDR3 is TGCGCCAGCAGCTTGGCGACTAGCGGGGGGGCCGGTGAGCAGTTCTTC. Protein product: CASSLATSGGAGEQFF.

This chain connects TRBV25-1 to TRBJ2-1, with a tentative D call TRBD2 (6 bases). The germline gives CDR1 MGHDK, CDR2 SYGVNS. The CDR3 covers 15 residues. Between the trimmed V and J ends, which lost 3 bases and 0 bases, there was a span of 9 bases. The CDR3 sequence: CASSEAGSSYNEQFF. The CDR3 DNA follows: TGTGCCAGCAGTGAGGCGGGGAGCTCCTACAATGAGCAGTTCTTC. Full variable domain (remainder filled in from reference TRBV25-1 and TRBJ2-1): EADIYQTPRYLVIGTGKKITLECSQTMGHDKMYWYQQDPGMELHLIHYSYGVNSTEKGDLSSESTVSRIRTEHFPLTLESARPSHTSQYLCASSEAGSSYNEQFFGPGTRLTVL.

The chain links TRBV6-1 to TRBJ2-3; the match to TRBD2 covers 9 bases. The CDR3 runs to 16 residues. The germline V gene encodes CDR1 MNHNS and CDR2 SASEGT. After removal of 2 bases from V and 3 bases from J, the junction contained 6 bases not matched to a gene. The CDR3 spells CASSESLAGGTDTQYF. The CDR3, as DNA: TGTGCCAGCAGTGAAAGTTTGGCGGGGGGGACAGATACGCAGTATTTT.

V usage is TRBV27 and J usage is TRBJ2-2; D remains ambiguous. This CDR3 comprises 16 residues. Germline V gives CDR1 MNHEY, CDR2 SMNVEV (reference sequence). The V and J ends lost 1 base and 3 bases respectively, with 12 bases between them. DNA for the CDR3: TGTGCCAGCAGTTTATTTTCCGTCCCAGACACCGGGGAGCTGTTTTTT. Translated, it gives CASSLFSVPDTGELFF.

This clone was seen just once. The V call is TRBV21-1, the J call TRBJ2-3; the table's TRBD2 call for D was not verified on the DNA. TRBV21-1 is a pseudogene. The CDR3 is made up of 20 amino acids. CDR3 residues: CASSKVLLRSGGYRTDTQYF. In DNA, the CDR3 is TGTGCCAGCAGCAAAGTCTTGCTGAGGAGCGGGGGGTACCGCACAGATACGCAGTATTTT.

The gene calls are TRBV5-4 and TRBJ2-5; the D gene is possibly TRBD1 (6 bases). CDR3 size: 14 residues. Germline V CDR1 and CDR2: SGHNT, YYREEE (reference sequence). The V end lost 0 bases, the J end lost 2 bases, and 8 bases lay between the germline ends. Written as DNA, the CDR3 is TGTGCCAGCAGCTTGGCAGGGGTTCAAGAGACCCAGTACTTC. Protein product: CASSLAGVQETQYF.

This clone occurred a few times. The CDR3 loop reads CASSSAGRGNYEQYF. CDR3 DNA sequence: TGTGCCAGCAGTTCGGCTGGTAGGGGGAACTACGAGCAGTACTTC. The rearrangement uses TRBV6-5 and TRBJ2-7; D might be TRBD1 (6 bases). The V and J ends lost 4 bases and 3 bases respectively, with 16 bases between them. From germline, CDR1 is MNHEY and CDR2 SVGAGI. This CDR3 has 15 residues.

This clone occurred once. V gene TRBV7-8 combines with J gene TRBJ1-2; D is possibly TRBD1 (6 bases). The V end was cut by 5 bases, the J end by 5 bases, with 12 bases between. Germline lookup yields CDR1 SGHVS and CDR2 FQNEAQ. The CDR3 consists of 13 residues. CDR3 coding DNA: TGTGCCAGCAGCCCTGAAACAGGGTATGGCTACACCTTC. Encoded protein: CASSPETGYGYTF.

V usage is TRBV7-8 and J usage is TRBJ2-3, with TRBD1 as a possible D gene (5 bases). The CDR3 is 14 amino acids. The germline V gene encodes CDR1 SGHVS and CDR2 FQNEAQ. V lost 2 bases and J lost 0, with 6 bases in between. This CDR3 reads CASSLWGSTDTQYF. The CDR3 DNA is TGTGCCAGCAGCTTATGGGGCAGCACAGATACGCAGTATTTT.

The rearrangement joins TRBV7-9 to TRBJ2-7; 7 bases map to TRBD1. V was pared by 5 bases and J by 3 bases, with 4 bases of the junction left unmatched. Germline V gene data show CDR1 as SEHNR and CDR2 as FQNEAQ (reference sequence). The CDR3 has 13 residues. The CDR3 sequence: CASSPGTDYEQYF. In nucleotides, the CDR3 is TGTGCCAGCAGCCCCGGGACAGACTACGAGCAGTACTTC.

J is TRBJ2-3 and V is TRBV4-2; D not certain. V was cut by 6 bases and J by 2 bases, with 3 bases left in between. Germline V gene lookup returns CDR1 LGHNA and CDR2 YNFKEQ. The CDR3 contains 11 residues. CDR3 nucleotide sequence: TGTGCCAGCAGAGACACAGATACGCAGTATTTT. It codes for CASRDTDTQYF.

The chain couples TRBV7-2 to TRBJ1-6; D call uncertain. Germline CDR1 reads SGHTA; CDR2 reads FQGNSA. This CDR3 spans 14 amino acids. V was clipped by 1 base and J by 7 bases, with 8 bases between them. For the CDR3, the DNA is TGTGCCAGCAGCTTAGAAGCCTTAAATTCACCCCTCCACTTT. Protein sequence: CASSLEALNSPLHF.

J is TRBJ1-1 and V is TRBV28, with 9 bases lining up with TRBD1. CDR3 length: 14 amino acids. CDR1 and CDR2 from the germline V gene are MDHEN and SYDVKM. Trimming took 5 bases from V and 1 from J; bases not matched to a gene: 2. Written as DNA, the CDR3 is TGTGCCAGCAGTCCGACAGGGGGGAACACTGAAGCTTTCTTT. Translation gives CASSPTGGNTEAFF.

V gene TRBV4-1 combines with J gene TRBJ2-7; perhaps TRBD2 as D (5 bases). Germline CDR1 is MGHRA and CDR2 is YSYEKL. The CDR3 totals 20 residues. Trimming stripped 2 bases from V and 3 bases from J, with 29 bases between. The CDR3 region has the DNA TGCGCCAGCAGCCAAATACGGCTCCGGGAACTAAAGCCCCACTACTACGAGCAGTACTTC. Its protein product is CASSQIRLRELKPHYYEQYF.

The CDR3 nucleotides are TGTGCCAGCAGTTTATCGGGGGGTCAGCCCCAGCATTTT. Translation: CASSLSGGQPQHF. The rearrangement links TRBV28 to TRBJ1-5; D may be TRBD1 (5 bases). CDR1 and CDR2 (germline): MDHEN, SYDVKM. V was shortened by 1 base and J by 6 bases, with 7 bases between the two germline ends. This CDR3 has 13 residues.

The chain is built from TRBV6-5 and TRBJ2-5; a possible D gene is TRBD2 (6 bases). CDR1 and CDR2 (germline): MNHEY, SVGAGI. The CDR3 runs 12 residues. V was pared by 8 bases and J by 5 bases, with 12 bases between. The CDR3 DNA sequence: TGTGCCAGCGCCCAAGGGAGGGAGACCCAGTACTTC. Translated: CASAQGRETQYF.

As for this clone: Relative to the germline gene, one junction end is altered; a read error may explain this. The chain combines TRBV7-7 with TRBJ1-3; D is unresolved. This CDR3 is 16 amino acids long. Germline V gene sequence: CDR1 SSHAT, CDR2 FNYEAQ (reference sequence). The CDR3 loop reads CASSPLVMGGGNTIYF. Here the CDR3 DNA reads TGTGCTAGCAGCCCCCTGGTGATGGGAGGAGGAAACACCATATATTTT.

The chain has TRBV30 and TRBJ1-3; D gene ambiguous. The V end was cut by 5 bases, the J end by 3 bases, with 8 bases between. CDR1 is GTSNPN and CDR2 is SVGIG in the germline V gene (reference sequence). This CDR3 is 12 amino acids long. The CDR3 protein is CAWGTSGNTIYF. As DNA, the CDR3 is TGTGCCTGGGGTACAAGTGGAAACACCATATATTTT.

This clone was detected a few times. V and J are TRBV30 and TRBJ2-1; possibly TRBD1 for D (6 bases). The CDR3 spans 13 residues. Deletions cut 3 bases from V and 5 bases from J, with 11 bases between. Looked up from germline, CDR1 is GTSNPN and CDR2 is SVGIG (reference sequence). The CDR3 protein is CAWSTGTNNEQFF. The CDR3 DNA follows: TGTGCCTGGAGCACCGGGACAAACAATGAGCAGTTCTTC.

This chain joins TRBV29-1 and TRBJ1-2; 11 bases align to TRBD1. This CDR3 is 14 amino acids long. With 0 bases clipped from V and 5 bases from J, the junction kept 2 bases outside the gene matches. CDR1 is SQVTM and CDR2 is ANQGSEA in the germline V gene. This CDR3 reads CSVEDRDRGYGYTF. The CDR3 DNA sequence: TGCAGCGTTGAAGATCGGGACAGGGGGTATGGCTACACCTTC.

This clone was counted only a few times. The V call is TRBV19, the J call TRBJ1-6, with TRBD1 identical over 7 bases. CDR3 size: 15 residues. V trimming: 6 bases; J trimming: 6 bases; junction bases outside the gene matches: 8. Germline assignment: CDR1 LNHDA and CDR2 SQIVND (reference sequence). CDR3 coding DNA: TGTGCCAGTAGCCAAGACAGGGCGGGTAATTCACCCCTCCACTTT. This translates into CASSQDRAGNSPLHF.

This rearrangement joins TRBV3-1 (or the pseudogene TRBV3-2) to TRBJ1-3; maybe TRBD1 (6 bases). Germline V CDR1 and CDR2: LGHDT, YNNKEL (reference sequence). V was cut by 5 bases and J by 0 bases, with 20 bases left in between. This CDR3 is built from 18 residues. DNA of the CDR3: TGTGCCAGCAGCTGTACAGAGGGGGACTATTGCTCTGGAAACACCATATATTTT. It codes for CASSCTEGDYCSGNTIYF.

The chain is built from TRBV12-3 or TRBV12-4 and TRBJ2-5, with D possibly TRBD1 on 6 matching bases. CDR3 length equals 13 residues. V dropped 6 bases and J dropped 5 bases, with 13 bases sitting between them. The CDR3 DNA follows: TGTGCCAGCAGCCTGGACCAGGGGGAGACCCAGTACTTC. Its protein is CASSLDQGETQYF.

This chain joins TRBV19 and TRBJ1-2, with TRBD1 matching over 8 bases. Losses at the gene ends were 5 bases for V and 6 bases for J; bases not matched to a gene: 2. CDR1 is LNHDA and CDR2 is SQIVND in the germline V gene (reference sequence). This CDR3 contains 12 residues. CDR3 amino acids: CASSDRGDGYTF. CDR3 DNA: TGTGCCAGTAGTGACAGGGGCGATGGCTACACCTTC.

This clone has only one observation. The genes are TRBV2 and TRBJ2-5, with TRBD2 matching 7 bases. In germline, CDR1 is SNHLY, CDR2 FYNNEI. This CDR3 has 17 residues. Germline trimming cut 4 bases from V and 2 bases from J; bases unmatched to any gene: 13. The CDR3 coding sequence is TGTGCCAGCAGTGGATCGGCTAGCGGCGTTGGACAAGAGACCCAGTACTTC. It is translated as CASSGSASGVGQETQYF.

As for this clone: Other DNA sequences in the sample encode the same CDR3. This rearrangement joins TRBV9 to TRBJ1-1; the match to TRBD1 covers 7 bases. CDR3 size: 14 residues. With V trimmed by 4 bases and J by 2 bases, 5 bases remained unmatched. CDR1 and CDR2 (germline): SGDLS, YYNGEE. In DNA, the CDR3 is TGTGCCAGCAGCCCGAGACAGGGAAACACTGAAGCTTTCTTT. Amino acids: CASSPRQGNTEAFF.

The chain carries TRBV15 and TRBJ1-4; the match to TRBD1 covers 9 bases. The CDR3 contains 16 residues. Germline CDR1 is LNHNV and CDR2 is YYDKDF (reference sequence). J was trimmed by 7 bases and V by 0 bases; bases with no gene match: 6. The CDR3 region has the DNA TGTGCCACCAGCAGAGATCTGACAGGGGGGTTTGAAAAACTGTTTTTT. Protein product: CATSRDLTGGFEKLFF.

The chain employs TRBV28 and TRBJ1-2, with D maybe TRBD1 (5 bases). The CDR3 loop spans 13 amino acids. Trimming took off 0 bases at V and 8 bases at J, with 10 bases between the two ends. The germline CDR1 and CDR2 sequences are MDHEN and SYDVKM. The CDR3 region has the DNA TGTGCCAGCAGTTTATGGGCTGGGGGGGGCTACACCTTC. Translating gives CASSLWAGGGYTF.